This T cell receptor beta chain came from a study of blood T cell repertoires in COVID-19. Clones were sequenced by immunoSEQ multiplex PCR, and TCRdb holds only the in-frame ones, with some missing. The table includes about 170,000 clones, around 85% detected once. Germline loops: CDR1 SGHVS, CDR2 FQNEAQ. The V and J ends lost 4 bases and 1 base respectively, with 13 bases between them. The CDR3 length is 15 residues. This TCR was sampled from a human donor with acute or convalescent COVID-19. The donor label of this sample is uncertain. The sequenced sample was peripheral blood. The chain employs TRBV7-8 and TRBJ1-1; the D gene is possibly TRBD1 (6 bases). The CDR3 DNA reads as TGTGCCAGCAGCTACAACCTGGGACAGAACACTGAAGCTTTCTTT. Translated: CASSYNLGQNTEAFF.